This TCR beta chain came from a study of Ad26.COV2.S vaccination and SARS-CoV-2 variants. The overall study: As a participant in COV1001, the donor was in the Ad26.COV2.S trial arm.

Study-wide results and caveats: Vaccinated and placebo-treated recipients had similar non-spike TCR breadth. Reportedly, spike-specific CD8+ and CD4+ T cell responses achieved substantial breadth once vaccination had taken place.

Profiled with immunoSEQ multiplex PCR; TCRdb holds only in-frame clones, not every one. This table holds fewer than 400,000 clones, about 82% found once. The germline V gene encodes CDR1 SGHDN and CDR2 FVKESK. CDR3 size: 16 residues. V lost 5 bases and J 5 bases, leaving 21 bases between the germline ends. The table lists this clone with a count of one. The antigen is undetermined. Treatment of the sample: about 20 received Ad26.COV2.S at low or high dose, single or two shots; about 5 received placebo; per-sample allocation not given. Vaccine and placebo recipients were sampled on day 63 after the first injection. The shot given was an Ad26 vector that makes Wuhan-strain SARS-CoV-2 spike.

The V and J genes are TRBV14 and TRBJ1-1, with a tentative D call TRBD1 (6 bases). This TCR was sampled from a person aged 18-60 years who received the Ad26.COV2.S COVID-19 vaccine or a placebo. The sequencing here drew on peripheral blood, taken in a trial of Ad26.COV2.S vaccine versus placebo. For the CDR3, the DNA is TGTGCCAGCAGCTTTTACCCGGGCAGGGGAAGGACTGAAGCTTTCTTT. It specifies CASSFYPGRGRTEAFF.